The clone carrying this TCR beta chain was counted a single time. The record originates from a study of blood T cell repertoires in COVID-19. For the study at large: The United States, Italy and Spain were the sources of the acute and convalescent COVID-19 samples.

Generated by immunoSEQ multiplex PCR, the TCRdb table keeps only in-frame clones and is missing some. The data contain about 67,000 clones, 79% of them seen just once; the ten biggest clones take up roughly 6.5%. The clonotype was recovered from a woman aged 55-69 years with acute or convalescent COVID-19. The source material was peripheral blood.

The CDR3 DNA reads TGTGCCAGCAGTTTATTATCGGACAGGGCATCCTACACCTTC. This sequence encodes CASSLLSDRASYTF. The chain employs TRBV28 and TRBJ1-2; the match to TRBD1 covers 8 bases. Germline V lookup: CDR1 MDHEN, CDR2 SYDVKM. V trimming: 1 base; J trimming: 10 bases; junction bases outside the gene matches: 8. This CDR3 has 14 amino acids.